There are a few counts of the clone carrying this T cell receptor beta chain. Its antigen is not known. Sequenced by immunoSEQ multiplex PCR; TCRdb stores in-frame clones only, minus some. The sample carries about 46,000 clones, 81% recorded once. This entry is derived from a study of T cells in localized non-small cell lung cancer. CDR3 length equals 15 residues. V shed 6 bases and J shed 5 bases, with 20 bases lying between them. CDR1 is SGHRS and CDR2 is YFSETQ in the germline V gene. Findings and caveats of the study: Across samples, adjacent lung featured a median roughly 60 of the top 100 tumor clones.

Material: peripheral blood mononuclear cells, obtained before any cancer treatment. The V and J genes are TRBV5-1 and TRBJ2-5; D perhaps matches TRBD1 (6 bases). The TCR originated in a man aged 35-69 years with stage III lung adenocarcinoma. CDR3 region: CASKQIGQPGETQYF. Here the CDR3 DNA reads TGCGCCAGCAAACAAATAGGACAGCCCGGGGAGACCCAGTACTTC.